Listed below are T cell receptor beta chains from one sample, sequenced in a study of blood T cells in healthy people across ages. Each CDR3 protein is one row after TCRdb ran MiXCR on the 5' RACE reads. This table holds 750,000 to 950,000 distinct CDR3 sequences, 20% to 30% found once. The data were also submitted as part of a second study, on T cells of mothers and their children.

Sequencing was performed on blood. These receptors all stem from a boy aged 5 to 17 in good health. The conserved cysteine and the conserved F or W are not part of the CDR3 here.

J gene | V gene | CDR3 protein
TRBJ2-5 | TRBV5-1 | ASSLASRCDQETQY
TRBJ2-7 | TRBV20-1 | SARKQGGSYEQY
TRBJ1-5 | TRBV30 | AWSVQGLRPQH
TRBJ2-5 | TRBV2 | ASRREEETQY
TRBJ2-7 | TRBV7-3 | ASSYVPGTGTQY
TRBJ1-2 | TRBV6-1 | ASSDGGTGYT
TRBJ1-2 | TRBV29-1 | SVAGTGSGYT
TRBJ1-1 | TRBV6-1 | ASISRENTEAF
TRBJ2-1 | TRBV29-1 | SAHIETSSYNEQF
TRBJ2-7 | TRBV10-2 | ASTTPGLTPWEQY
TRBJ2-4 | TRBV28 | ASSFGQRLLAKNIQY
TRBJ2-1 | TRBV9 | ASNADGNNEQF
TRBJ2-3 | TRBV4-1 | ASSQERDRGITDTQY
TRBJ2-3 | TRBV7-2 | ASSPVRTGGTDTQY
TRBJ1-1 | TRBV5-1 | ASSSDTAGTEAF